This entry lists 5 T cell receptor beta chains sequenced from one sample in a study of CD8 T cells in Susac syndrome. cDNA came from around 0.5 to 1 ug RNA primed by random hexamers. In TCRdb, the immunoSEQ multiplex PCR reads were re-called with MiXCR into one record per CDR3 protein. The table records approximately 120,000 distinct CDR3 sequences, around 94% of them present only once. Sequenced input: CD4+ T cells from PBMCs. These receptors were obtained from a human donor in good health.

This chain uses TRBV7-9 with TRBJ2-1, with 8 bases identical to TRBD2. The ends lost 3 bases at V and 4 bases at J; junction bases unmatched: 2. The CDR3 has 14 residues. Germline V gene sequence: CDR1 SEHNR, CDR2 FQNEAQ (reference sequence). The CDR3 DNA reads TGTGCCAGCAGCTTGACTAGCGCTTACAATGAGCAGTTCTTC. Encoded protein: CASSLTSAYNEQFF.

The chain has TRBV2 and TRBJ2-5; D is unresolved. The CDR3 is 14 amino acids. Between the trimmed V and J ends, which lost 4 bases and 5 bases, there was a span of 14 bases. CDR1 is SNHLY, CDR2 FYNNEI, per germline. CDR3 sequence: CASSAGRPRETQYF. CDR3 sequence (DNA): TGTGCCAGCAGTGCTGGCAGGCCCAGGGAGACCCAGTACTTC.

J is TRBJ2-2 and V is TRBV3-1, with 11 nucleotides matching TRBD2. V gave up 4 bases and J gave up 8 bases; unmatched junction bases: 6. CDR3 length: 15 amino acids. Germline CDR1 LGHDT, CDR2 YNNKEL (reference sequence). The CDR3 protein is CASSRSSGRRGELFF. In nucleotides, the CDR3 is TGTGCCAGCAGCCGGTCTAGCGGGAGGAGAGGGGAGCTGTTTTTT.

The V call is TRBV3-1, the J call TRBJ2-5, with no clear D. Germline values: CDR1 LGHDT, CDR2 YNNKEL (reference sequence). The germline V and J ends were trimmed by 0 bases and 3 bases, with 2 bases remaining between them. The CDR3 length is 12 residues. As DNA, the CDR3 is TGTGCCAGCAGCCAAGATAAAGAGACCCAGTACTTC. As protein: CASSQDKETQYF.

The chain combines TRBV19 with TRBJ1-5; 9 bases are a match to TRBD1. V shed 4 bases, J shed 5 bases, and the junction held 9 bases outside the gene matches. This CDR3 is 16 amino acids long. The germline V gene has CDR1 LNHDA and CDR2 SQIVND (reference sequence). For the CDR3, the DNA is TGTGCCAGTAGTACATTACAGGGGGCGGTTGATCAGCCCCAGCATTTT. Its translation is CASSTLQGAVDQPQHF.